The 29 T cell receptor beta chains below all came from one sample that was sequenced in a study of blood T cell repertoires in COVID-19. Only in-frame clones appear in the TCRdb table, and some are missing; sequencing was by immunoSEQ multiplex PCR. There are hundreds of thousands of clones in the sample; around nine tenths occur only once, and 7.1% lies in the top ten. Sequenced input: peripheral blood. These receptors were taken from a woman aged 60-70 years with COVID-19, enrolled during active disease.

This clone was counted a single time. The chain has TRBV19 and TRBJ1-5, with a weak D call TRBD1 (6 bases). Looked up from germline, CDR1 is LNHDA and CDR2 is SQIVND (reference sequence). The length of the CDR3 is 13 residues. The V gene lost 6 bases and the J gene lost 3 bases, with 9 bases spanning the gap. CDR3 in DNA: TGTGCCAGTAGCACAGGGAACAATCAGCCCCAGCATTTT. Translation: CASSTGNNQPQHF.

The sample holds one count of this clone. The rearrangement uses TRBV6-6 and TRBJ2-3; a possible D gene is TRBD2 (5 bases). This CDR3 contains 13 residues. V was shortened by 0 bases and J by 7 bases, with 8 bases between the two germline ends. Germline values: CDR1 MNHNY, CDR2 SVGAGI (reference sequence). CDR3 bases: TGTGCCAGCAGTTACTCAGGGAGCAATACGCAGTATTTT. Protein: CASSYSGSNTQYF.

CDR3 sequence: CASSFRPAGEQFF. The CDR3 DNA is TGTGCCAGCAGTTTCCGACCGGCAGGTGAGCAGTTCTTC. The gene calls are TRBV27 and TRBJ2-1; D not certain. Per germline, CDR1 MNHEY and CDR2 SMNVEV (reference sequence). This CDR3 region has 13 residues. V lost 3 bases and J lost 9, with 12 bases in between.

This clone was detected many times. CDR3 nucleotides: TGTGCCAGCAGCTTAGCGGGACAGATTAACACTGAAGCTTTCTTT. Translation gives CASSLAGQINTEAFF. This chain uses TRBV11-3 with TRBJ1-1, with TRBD1 identical over 7 bases. The junction had 4 bases not matched to a gene; V was cut back by 1 base and J by 2 bases. CDR1 and CDR2 from the germline V gene are SGHNT and YENEEA. The CDR3 length is 15 residues.

The rearrangement joins TRBV6-5 to TRBJ1-4; tentative D call: TRBD1 (6 bases). Deletions cut 1 base from V and 7 bases from J, with 10 bases between. The CDR3 spans 14 residues. CDR1 and CDR2 from the germline V gene are MNHEY and SVGAGI. Here the CDR3 reads CASSYYRDREKLFF. As DNA, the CDR3 is TGTGCCAGCAGTTACTACAGGGACCGTGAAAAACTGTTTTTT.

The CDR3 here is CASKYGGASNEQFF. The CDR3 DNA is TGTGCCAGCAAATACGGGGGGGCCAGCAATGAGCAGTTCTTC. V usage is TRBV2 and J usage is TRBJ2-1; 8 bases are shared with TRBD2. This CDR3 region has 14 residues. Germline lookup yields CDR1 SNHLY and CDR2 FYNNEI. The junction had 8 bases not matched to a gene; V was cut back by 7 bases and J by 6 bases. The full variable domain, completed using reference TRBV2 and TRBJ2-1, is EPEVTQTPSHQVTQMGQEVILRCVPISNHLYFYWYRQILGQKVEFLVSFYNNEISEKSEIFDDQFSVERPDGSNFTLKIRSTKLEDSAMYFCASKYGGASNEQFFGPGTRLTVL.

A word on this clone: This same CDR3 is encoded by further DNA sequences in the sample. This chain joins TRBV5-1 and TRBJ1-2, with TRBD1 as a possible D gene (5 bases). The CDR3 has 14 amino acids. The germline gives CDR1 SGHRS, CDR2 YFSETQ. V dropped 3 bases and J dropped 6 bases, with 15 bases sitting between them. In DNA, the CDR3 is TGCGCCAGCAGCTACGGACAAGGTTCGGATGGCTACACCTTC. Translation gives CASSYGQGSDGYTF.

V and J are TRBV6-2 or TRBV6-3 and TRBJ2-7; 7 positions match TRBD2. With V trimmed by 0 bases and J by 0 bases, 11 bases remained unmatched. CDR1 and CDR2 (germline): MNHEY, SVGEGT. CDR3 length equals 18 residues. The CDR3 protein is CASSYSKGLPAYSYEQYF. CDR3 DNA: TGTGCCAGCAGTTACTCGAAGGGACTACCCGCTTACTCCTACGAGCAGTACTTC.

The rearrangement joins TRBV4-1 to TRBJ1-5; 9 positions agree with TRBD1. The germline V gene has CDR1 MGHRA and CDR2 YSYEKL. The CDR3 is 16 residues long. J was trimmed by 5 bases and V by 7 bases; bases with no gene match: 12. The DNA for the CDR3 is TGCGCCAGCAAACCGGGACAGGGACCCATCGATCAGCCCCAGCATTTT. Its translation is CASKPGQGPIDQPQHF.

This clone has a handful of counts. The chain's CDR3 is CASSQRQGGYIFHF. For the CDR3, the DNA is TGTGCCAGCAGCCAACGACAGGGGGGATACATATTCCACTTT. The V gene is TRBV11-2, the J gene TRBJ1-6; 9 nucleotides match TRBD1. There are 14 residues in the CDR3. Germline V gives CDR1 SGHAT, CDR2 FQNNGV. The V and J ends lost 5 bases and 17 bases, in that order; junction bases with no gene match: 13.

The chain employs TRBV19 and TRBJ2-7; TRBD1 matches 7 bases. The CDR3 length is 18 residues. The ends lost 3 bases at V and 2 bases at J; junction bases unmatched: 16. Per germline, CDR1 LNHDA and CDR2 SQIVND (reference sequence). The CDR3 DNA reads as TGTGCCAGTAGTATTCATTCCTATCCCGACAGGGTAACCTACGAGCAGTACTTC. This sequence encodes CASSIHSYPDRVTYEQYF.

The rearrangement links TRBV7-9 to TRBJ2-1; 7 nucleotides line up with TRBD1. Trimming took 6 bases from V and 8 from J; bases not matched to a gene: 10. CDR1 is SEHNR and CDR2 is FQNEAQ in the germline V gene (reference sequence). The CDR3 totals 14 residues. The CDR3 loop is CASRSGTAADEQFF. The CDR3 DNA reads TGTGCCAGCAGAAGTGGGACAGCGGCGGATGAGCAGTTCTTC.

The chain combines TRBV7-2 with TRBJ1-1, with 12 positions matching TRBD1. Germline CDR1 reads SGHTA; CDR2 reads FQGNSA. The junction had 6 bases not matched to a gene; V was cut back by 1 base and J by 0 bases. The CDR3 runs to 18 residues. In DNA, the CDR3 is TGTGCCAGCAGCTTAGAGGGACAGGGGGCGGGAATGAACACTGAAGCTTTCTTT. This sequence encodes CASSLEGQGAGMNTEAFF.

This chain joins TRBV19 and TRBJ1-2, with unresolved D. Trimming cost V 1 base and J 5 bases, with 17 bases left between them. Germline V gene data show CDR1 as LNHDA and CDR2 as SQIVND (reference sequence). The CDR3 has 16 amino acids. CDR3 protein: CASSIGLAGFGYGYTF. CDR3 in DNA: TGTGCCAGTAGTATAGGATTGGCGGGTTTCGGGTATGGCTACACCTTC.

The gene calls are TRBV18 and TRBJ2-7; perhaps TRBD1 as D (5 bases). The CDR3 totals 13 residues. CDR1 KGHSH and CDR2 LQKENI come from the germline V gene. V gave up 6 bases and J gave up 4 bases, with 13 bases separating them. The CDR3 nucleotides read TGTGCCAGCTCCCGACAAGGGGAATACGAGCAGTACTTC. The encoded protein is CASSRQGEYEQYF.

This chain uses TRBV27 with TRBJ1-6; D is unclear. Germline V gene data show CDR1 as MNHEY and CDR2 as SMNVEV (reference sequence). The CDR3 totals 16 residues. The ends were cut back, 3 bases at V and 0 bases at J, with 9 bases in the middle. For the CDR3, the DNA is TGTGCCAGCAGTTTTACGAGGTACTCCTATAATTCACCCCTCCACTTT. Translation: CASSFTRYSYNSPLHF.

This chain links TRBV7-9 with TRBJ1-2; D ambiguous. The germline V gene has CDR1 SEHNR and CDR2 FQNEAQ (reference sequence). The CDR3 is 13 residues long. The ends were cut back, 3 bases at V and 6 bases at J, with 11 bases in the middle. The CDR3 nucleotides read TGTGCCAGCAGCTTCGGGAACTTTGATGGCTACACCTTC. This sequence encodes CASSFGNFDGYTF.

This clone was counted a few times. The chain links TRBV20-1 to TRBJ1-5; D is perhaps TRBD1 (5 bases). The CDR3 consists of 15 residues. Germline-derived CDR1 and CDR2 are DFQATT and SNEGSKA (reference sequence). Trimming stripped 3 bases from V and 3 bases from J, with 15 bases between. The CDR3 reads CSASGTGGFNQPQHF. The CDR3 DNA sequence: TGCAGTGCTAGTGGGACGGGGGGGTTCAATCAGCCCCAGCATTTT.

V and J are TRBV29-1 and TRBJ1-1; 8 bases are a match to TRBD1. CDR3 length: 12 residues. Per the germline V gene, CDR1 is SQVTM and CDR2 is ANQGSEA. The V segment lost 6 bases and the J segment 6 bases; nucleotides outside the gene matches: 6. CDR3 DNA sequence: TGCAGCGTACATGGACAGGGCCCTGAAGCTTTCTTT. This gives the protein CSVHGQGPEAFF.

V and J are TRBV5-4 and TRBJ2-3; the match to TRBD2 covers 13 bases. In germline, CDR1 is SGHNT, CDR2 YYREEE (reference sequence). The CDR3 is 15 amino acids. With 2 bases clipped from V and 4 bases from J, the junction kept 1 base outside the gene matches. The CDR3 reads CASSLTSGGADTQYF. The CDR3, as DNA: TGTGCCAGCAGCTTAACTAGCGGGGGGGCAGATACGCAGTATTTT.

The chain couples TRBV15 to TRBJ2-7; D remains unclear. Germline CDR1 LNHNV, CDR2 YYDKDF (reference sequence). The CDR3 runs 16 residues. V was trimmed by 1 base and J by 5 bases, leaving 18 bases between them. CDR3 DNA: TGTGCCACCAGCAGAGTTACCGTTCTGGCTCTGCACGAGCAGTACTTC. Translated: CATSRVTVLALHEQYF.

This clone was counted between two and nine times. The V call is TRBV2, the J call TRBJ1-1, with D unresolved. From germline, CDR1 is SNHLY and CDR2 FYNNEI. The CDR3 is 14 residues long. V shed 7 bases and J shed 7 bases, with 19 bases lying between them. The CDR3 DNA reads as TGTGCCAGCACTGGAGCCCTTCGTGAGGGTGAAGCTTTCTTT. Protein sequence: CASTGALREGEAFF.

This chain connects TRBV5-1 to TRBJ1-2; D possibly corresponds to TRBD1 (6 bases). The CDR3 spans 16 residues. The ends were cut back, 0 bases at V and 1 base at J, with 13 bases in the middle. CDR1 and CDR2 (germline): SGHRS, YFSETQ. The CDR3 DNA reads as TGCGCCAGCAGCTTGGGCGGGGGCCCGATTAACTATGGCTACACCTTC. This encodes CASSLGGGPINYGYTF. The full variable domain, rest sourced from reference TRBV5-1 and TRBJ1-2, is KAGVTQTPRYLIKTRGQQVTLSCSPISGHRSVSWYQQTPGQGLQFLFEYFSETQRNKGNFPGRFSGRQFSNSRSEMNVSTLELGDSALYLCASSLGGGPINYGYTFGSGTRLTVV.

This chain connects TRBV5-1 to TRBJ2-7, with a possible D match to TRBD2 (6 bases). CDR3 length equals 15 residues. Trimming left V 0 bases short and J 0 bases short, with 10 bases between. From germline, CDR1 is SGHRS and CDR2 YFSETQ. CDR3 coding DNA: TGCGCCAGCAGCTTGGATGCCGGGAGCTCCTACGAGCAGTACTTC. This gives the protein CASSLDAGSSYEQYF. The full variable domain, with the rest looked up from reference TRBV5-1 and TRBJ2-7, is KAGVTQTPRYLIKTRGQQVTLSCSPISGHRSVSWYQQTPGQGLQFLFEYFSETQRNKGNFPGRFSGRQFSNSRSEMNVSTLELGDSALYLCASSLDAGSSYEQYFGPGTRLTVT.

The genes are TRBV7-3 and TRBJ2-3; D unresolved. Trimming removed 4 bases from V and 2 bases from J, with 7 bases in between. The CDR3 is 13 residues long. Germline CDR1 reads SGHTA; CDR2 reads FQGTGA. Here the CDR3 DNA reads TGTGCCAGCAGCTCCCGGTTCACAGATACGCAGTATTTT. Amino acids: CASSSRFTDTQYF.

This clone occurred once. CDR3 amino acids: CASSLKGRATQYF. CDR3 bases: TGTGCCAGCAGCCTAAAGGGCAGGGCGACCCAGTACTTC. The V and J genes are TRBV5-6 and TRBJ2-5; possibly TRBD1 for D (5 bases). There are 13 residues in the CDR3. Trimming left V 4 bases short and J 7 bases short, with 14 bases between. Germline V lookup: CDR1 SGHDT, CDR2 YYEEEE.

V is TRBV4-2 and J is TRBJ2-1; 8 positions agree with TRBD2. Looked up from germline, CDR1 is LGHNA and CDR2 is YNFKEQ. This CDR3 contains 15 residues. The junction had 10 bases not matched to a gene; V was cut back by 5 bases and J by 7 bases. The CDR3 nucleotides read TGTGCCAGCAGCGCGCGGGGGGTGGGCCAGAATGAGCAGTTCTTC. The encoded protein is CASSARGVGQNEQFF.

The chain has TRBV5-4 and TRBJ1-2; 7 bases are a match to TRBD1. The V gene's germline CDR1 is SGHNT and CDR2 YYREEE (reference sequence). With 2 bases clipped from V and 6 bases from J, the junction kept 4 bases outside the gene matches. CDR3 length: 13 residues. The CDR3 sequence: CASSLDRVDGYTF. As DNA, the CDR3 is TGTGCCAGCAGCTTAGACAGGGTGGATGGCTACACCTTC.

The chain carries TRBV28 and TRBJ2-5; 7 positions agree with TRBD1. Looked up from germline, CDR1 is MDHEN and CDR2 is SYDVKM. The ends lost 8 bases at V and 1 base at J; junction bases unmatched: 4. The CDR3 is 13 amino acids. This CDR3 reads CASLTGSQETQYF. CDR3 coding DNA: TGTGCCAGCCTGACAGGGTCCCAAGAGACCCAGTACTTC.